The present TCR beta chain was sequenced within a study of a mutant IDH1 vaccine in newly diagnosed glioma. In the study overall: Radiotherapy alone preceded vaccination by 4-6 weeks; alternatively, vaccination started with temozolomide cycles. Former treatment meant radiotherapy, temozolomide, or both; the majority had gotten both.

A note on this clone: Its target is not known.

The CDR3 consists of 17 residues. In germline, CDR1 is SNHLY, CDR2 FYNNEI. V was pared by 7 bases and J by 9 bases, with 18 bases of the junction left unmatched. TCRdb keeps only in-frame clones here, not all; method: immunoSEQ multiplex PCR. The sample has roughly 120,000 clones, about 82% seen once; the top ten hold under 7%. Time point here: week 11, during vaccination. A single vaccine dose contained 300 ug of mutant IDH1 20-mer peptide, and topical imiquimod was used with it. New WHO grade 3 or 4 IDH1-mutant, ATRX-lost astrocytomas were present in all donors. The TCR comes from a man aged 40-49 years with glioma. The sequences come from PBMCs, collected from a glioma patient whose treatment included an IDH1 peptide vaccine. V and J are TRBV2 and TRBJ1-6; 7 bases are a match to TRBD1. The CDR3 region is CASKWDRRSLWRSPLHF. The CDR3 DNA reads TGTGCCAGCAAATGGGACAGAAGGTCTCTCTGGCGTTCACCCCTCCACTTT.